The 23 T cell receptor beta chains presented below share a single source sample, sequenced in a study of shared clonotypes between healthy human individuals. Clones were read by immunoSEQ multiplex PCR, and TCRdb kept only the in-frame ones, dropping some. The sample consists of about 680,000 clones, about 90% of them appearing once. CD8 cells classed as naive were CD45RO-negative and positively selected for CCR7, excluding terminally differentiated effector memory CD45RA+ cells. The source material was naive CD8+ T cells sorted from blood. The receptors shown here come from a man between 25 and 39 years old in good health.

The chain uses TRBV4-3 and TRBJ2-5; TRBD1 is a possible D gene (6 bases). Germline V lookup: CDR1 LGHNA, CDR2 YSLEER. The CDR3 loop spans 16 amino acids. V was cut by 0 bases and J by 5 bases, with 16 bases left in between. The CDR3 nucleotides read TGCGCCAGCAGCCAAGATCTCGCAGGGGCTGGGGAGACCCAGTACTTC. Encoded protein: CASSQDLAGAGETQYF.

The rearrangement uses TRBV6-5 and TRBJ1-2; D not resolved. Germline V gene lookup returns CDR1 MNHEY and CDR2 SVGAGI. This CDR3 is 13 amino acids long. V was pared by 6 bases and J by 1 base, with 9 bases between. CDR3 in DNA: TGTGCCAGCAGCCAACCCAGTAACTATGGCTACACCTTC. The encoded protein is CASSQPSNYGYTF.

To note about this clone: A much larger clone lies a single base off, so this may be a read error. The chain links TRBV6-1 to TRBJ2-6, with D unresolved. Per the germline V gene, CDR1 is MNHNS and CDR2 is SASEGT. Trimming removed 1 base at V and 1 base at J, with 2 bases between. This CDR3 has 14 amino acids. The CDR3 nucleotides are TGTGCCAGCAGTGAAGGTTCTGGGGCCAACGTCCTGACTTTC. This gives the protein CASSEGSGANVLTF.

The CDR3 is CASSFRVLQEPTPGELFF. CDR3 nucleotides: TGTGCCAGCAGCTTCCGGGTCCTACAAGAACCTACTCCCGGGGAGCTGTTTTTT. The chain couples TRBV11-2 to TRBJ2-2; D not certain. This CDR3 has 18 residues. Germline-derived CDR1 and CDR2 are SGHAT and FQNNGV. Trimming stripped 3 bases from V and 6 bases from J, with 23 bases between.

This clone was counted a single time. The rearrangement uses TRBV27 and TRBJ2-7; D ambiguous. Germline V gene data show CDR1 as MNHEY and CDR2 as SMNVEV (reference sequence). Trimming removed 8 bases from V and 2 bases from J, with 13 bases in between. The CDR3 is made up of 13 amino acids. The CDR3 protein is CASSSLPPYEQYF. CDR3 nucleotide sequence: TGTGCCAGCTCCTCCCTACCCCCCTACGAGCAGTACTTC.

The chain carries TRBV10-2 and TRBJ2-7; 8 nucleotides align to TRBD1. Germline values: CDR1 WSHSY, CDR2 SAAADI. Unmatched junction bases numbered 9, after V lost 4 bases and J lost 1 base. The CDR3 totals 16 residues. CDR3 coding DNA: TGCGCCAGCAGTGGTGGGACAGGACCCCCTTCCTACGAGCAGTACTTC. Its translation is CASSGGTGPPSYEQYF.

Comment on this clone: The junction differs from germline at one of its ends, possibly a read error. The gene calls are TRBV2 and TRBJ2-7; TRBD1 aligns across 7 bases. The CDR3 is 16 amino acids. CDR1 is SNHLY, CDR2 FYNNEI, per germline. The CDR3 sequence is CASSEARDRQTYEQYF. The CDR3 nucleotides read TGTGCCAGCAGCGAAGCCCGGGACAGACAGACCTACGAGCAGTACTTC.

The genes are TRBV5-4 and TRBJ2-3; no definite D call. V was trimmed by 4 bases and J by 4 bases, leaving 7 bases between them. The V gene's germline CDR1 is SGHNT and CDR2 YYREEE (reference sequence). The CDR3 sequence is 12 residues long. As DNA, the CDR3 is TGTGCCAGCAGCCCGGCCGCAGATACGCAGTATTTT. Translated, it gives CASSPAADTQYF.

CDR3 coding DNA: TGTGCCAGCAGTCGACTCTTCCAAGAGACCCAGTACTTC. It yields the protein CASSRLFQETQYF. The rearrangement links TRBV6-6 to TRBJ2-5, with unresolved D. There are 13 residues in the CDR3. The V gene lost 5 bases and the J gene lost 1 base, with 8 bases spanning the gap. Germline V gives CDR1 MNHNY, CDR2 SVGAGI (reference sequence).

This CDR3 is CASSQAPNEKLFF. The CDR3 bases are TGCGCCAGCAGCCAAGCACCAAATGAAAAACTGTTTTTT. The chain couples TRBV4-1 to TRBJ1-4; D remains unclear. Trimming removed 1 base at V and 5 bases at J, with 5 bases between. This CDR3 comprises 13 residues. The germline V gene has CDR1 MGHRA and CDR2 YSYEKL.

Here the CDR3 reads CATQGRPSDTQYF. The CDR3 region has the DNA TGTGCCACCCAGGGACGCCCGAGCGATACGCAGTATTTT. This chain uses TRBV2 with TRBJ2-3; possibly TRBD1 or TRBD2 for D (5 bases each). CDR3 length: 13 amino acids. With 10 bases removed from V and 6 bases from J, the gap between germline ends came to 17 bases. Germline lookup yields CDR1 SNHLY and CDR2 FYNNEI.

The chain combines TRBV11-2 with TRBJ2-7; D remains unclear. Per germline, CDR1 SGHAT and CDR2 FQNNGV. Trimming stripped 2 bases from V and 5 bases from J, with 10 bases between. The CDR3 extends over 13 amino acids. In nucleotides, the CDR3 is TGTGCCAGCAGCTTAATAAACTCGCACGAGCAGTACTTC. This gives the protein CASSLINSHEQYF.

The rearrangement links TRBV28 to TRBJ2-3; no definite D call. V gave up 0 bases and J gave up 0 bases, with 7 bases separating them. Germline V gene sequence: CDR1 MDHEN, CDR2 SYDVKM. This CDR3 region has 15 residues. The CDR3 DNA follows: TGTGCCAGCAGTTTATGGGCAGCTAGCACAGATACGCAGTATTTT. Protein: CASSLWAASTDTQYF.

This clone has just one count. The chain links TRBV11-2 to TRBJ2-5, with D perhaps matching TRBD2 (6 bases). Trimming removed 3 bases at V and 5 bases at J, with 16 bases between. CDR1 SGHAT and CDR2 FQNNGV come from the germline V gene. The length of the CDR3 is 15 residues. The CDR3 bases are TGTGCCAGCAGCTTCTTAGCGGCCGTAGGGGAGACCCAGTACTTC. Its protein is CASSFLAAVGETQYF.

Regarding this clone: Other DNA sequences within the sample encode an identical CDR3. The chain couples TRBV5-1 to TRBJ2-2; unclear D gene. CDR1 and CDR2 from the germline V gene are SGHRS and YFSETQ. The ends were cut back, 0 bases at V and 0 bases at J, with 3 bases in the middle. This CDR3 spans 14 amino acids. The chain's CDR3 is CASSLGSNTGELFF. The CDR3 bases are TGCGCCAGCAGCTTGGGTTCGAACACCGGGGAGCTGTTTTTT.

The table lists this clone with a few counts. The V call is TRBV10-1, the J call TRBJ2-2; no reliable D call. The germline V and J ends were trimmed by 4 bases and 2 bases, with 5 bases remaining between them. The CDR3 totals 13 residues. Germline V CDR1 and CDR2: WNHNN, SYGVQD (reference sequence). CDR3 in amino acids: CASSVVNTGELFF. CDR3 sequence (DNA): TGCGCCAGCAGTGTAGTTAACACCGGGGAGCTGTTTTTT.

The rearrangement links TRBV6-5 to TRBJ2-1, with 8 bases aligning to TRBD1. The germline V gene has CDR1 MNHEY and CDR2 SVGAGI. CDR3 length: 16 amino acids. J was trimmed by 0 bases and V by 4 bases; bases with no gene match: 5. The CDR3 coding sequence is TGTGCCAGCAGTTTAGACCAGGGGGCCTCCTACAATGAGCAGTTCTTC. Protein sequence: CASSLDQGASYNEQFF.

J is TRBJ2-7 and V is TRBV7-8; D might be TRBD2 (6 bases). The CDR3 totals 13 residues. Germline V gene lookup returns CDR1 SGHVS and CDR2 FQNEAQ. Trimming left V 8 bases short and J 3 bases short, with 14 bases between. The CDR3 coding sequence is TGTGCCAGCGCTCATGGGACTGGCTACGAGCAGTACTTC. Protein product: CASAHGTGYEQYF.

This clone was seen once. This rearrangement joins TRBV7-9 to TRBJ2-1, with D perhaps matching TRBD1 or TRBD2 (5 bases each). Germline CDR1 is SEHNR and CDR2 is FQNEAQ (reference sequence). Deletions cut 1 base from V and 0 bases from J, with 10 bases between. The CDR3 totals 16 residues. This CDR3 reads CASSLGDGSSYNEQFF. CDR3 DNA: TGTGCCAGCAGCTTAGGGGACGGTAGCTCCTACAATGAGCAGTTCTTC.

The genes are TRBV7-8 and TRBJ2-5; no firm D call. This CDR3 spans 15 amino acids. Germline V gene data show CDR1 as SGHVS and CDR2 as FQNEAQ. V dropped 1 base and J dropped 1 base, with 10 bases sitting between them. The CDR3 sequence is CASSLVASSQETQYF. The CDR3 DNA is TGTGCCAGCAGCTTAGTCGCGTCCAGCCAAGAGACCCAGTACTTC.

The rearrangement uses TRBV7-9 and TRBJ2-3; 7 positions match TRBD2. Germline V lookup: CDR1 SEHNR, CDR2 FQNEAQ (reference sequence). With V trimmed by 4 bases and J by 6 bases, 7 bases remained unmatched. The CDR3 is made up of 14 amino acids. CDR3 sequence: CASSSRLGGDTQYF. CDR3 DNA sequence: TGTGCCAGCAGCTCCAGACTGGGAGGGGATACGCAGTATTTT.

The chain couples TRBV28 to TRBJ2-5, with 10 bases aligning to TRBD2. This CDR3 spans 14 amino acids. V dropped 5 bases and J dropped 3; count of bases not matched to a gene: 3. Germline V lookup: CDR1 MDHEN, CDR2 SYDVKM. In DNA, the CDR3 is TGTGCCAGCAGTCTGCTAGCGGGAGAAGAGACCCAGTACTTC. This translates into CASSLLAGEETQYF.

The chain couples TRBV6-1 to TRBJ2-7; no firm D call. Germline CDR1 and CDR2: MNHNS and SASEGT. The V and J ends lost 5 bases and 5 bases respectively, with 7 bases between them. This CDR3 has 11 residues. CDR3 coding DNA: TGTGCCAGCAGTACGCTGAACGAGCAGTACTTC. Its translation is CASSTLNEQYF.